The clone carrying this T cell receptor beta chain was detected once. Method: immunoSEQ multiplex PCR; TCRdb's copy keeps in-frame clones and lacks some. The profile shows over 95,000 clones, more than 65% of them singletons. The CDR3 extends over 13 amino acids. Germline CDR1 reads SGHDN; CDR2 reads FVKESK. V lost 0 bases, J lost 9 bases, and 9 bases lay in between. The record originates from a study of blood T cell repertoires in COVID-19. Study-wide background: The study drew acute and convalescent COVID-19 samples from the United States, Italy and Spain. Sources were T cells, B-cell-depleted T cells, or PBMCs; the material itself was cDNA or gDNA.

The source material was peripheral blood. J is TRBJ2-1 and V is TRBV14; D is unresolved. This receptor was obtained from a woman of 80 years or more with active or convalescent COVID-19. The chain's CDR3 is CASSQELGGEQFF. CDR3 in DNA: TGTGCCAGCAGCCAAGAGCTAGGTGGTGAGCAGTTCTTC.